Each of the 6 T cell receptor beta chains below was sequenced from the same sample in a study of CD8 T cells in Susac syndrome. The authors reverse transcribed roughly 0.5 to 1 ug RNA with random hexamers. MiXCR was run by TCRdb on the immunoSEQ multiplex PCR reads, yielding one entry per CDR3 protein. The repertoire holds approximately 110,000 distinct CDR3 sequences, just over 90% seen once, with more than 0.25% in the top ten. Sequences were obtained from CD8+ T cells from PBMCs. The receptors were sampled from a human donor with multiple sclerosis.

This chain links TRBV20-1 with TRBJ2-2; TRBD2 matches at 11 bases. The CDR3 contains 16 residues. Germline assignment: CDR1 DFQATT and CDR2 SNEGSKA (reference sequence). Losses at the gene ends were 5 bases for V and 0 bases for J; bases not matched to a gene: 5. This CDR3 is CSAFTSGGPNTGELFF. DNA of the CDR3: TGCAGTGCTTTCACTAGCGGGGGACCGAACACCGGGGAGCTGTTTTTT.

The rearrangement links TRBV3-1 to TRBJ2-1; a possible D gene is TRBD2 (7 bases). Trimming pared 10 bases from V and 8 bases from J, leaving 18 bases between. This CDR3 spans 13 amino acids. CDR1 LGHDT and CDR2 YNNKEL come from the germline V gene (reference sequence). DNA of the CDR3: TGTGCCACGGGGGGCGGGAGAGGGGATGAGCAGTTCTTC. This codes for CATGGGRGDEQFF.

The chain combines TRBV6-5 with TRBJ2-1, with 8 nucleotides matching TRBD2. Germline CDR1 and CDR2: MNHEY and SVGAGI. Trimming removed 4 bases from V and 5 bases from J; junction bases left unmatched: 10. This CDR3 is 16 amino acids long. CDR3 amino acids: CASSSPGTRGNNEQFF. CDR3 nucleotide sequence: TGTGCCAGCAGTTCCCCCGGGACTAGAGGTAACAATGAGCAGTTCTTC.

This sequence joins TRBV5-1 and TRBJ2-1; D possibly corresponds to TRBD2 (7 bases). The length of the CDR3 is 16 residues. V was cut by 4 bases and J by 9 bases, with 23 bases left in between. Germline CDR1 is SGHRS and CDR2 is YFSETQ. The CDR3 region is CASSPQQVGGPTEQFF. CDR3 coding DNA: TGCGCCAGCAGCCCCCAGCAAGTGGGGGGGCCTACTGAGCAGTTCTTC.

This clonotype has only one observation. The CDR3 here is CASSLFGAENQPQHF. For the CDR3, the DNA is TGCGCCAGCAGCTTGTTCGGCGCAGAAAATCAGCCCCAGCATTTT. The chain has TRBV5-1 and TRBJ1-5; no firm D call. CDR1 is SGHRS and CDR2 is YFSETQ in the germline V gene. Trimming stripped 1 base from V and 4 bases from J, with 12 bases between. The CDR3 has 15 amino acids.

The rearrangement uses TRBV9 and TRBJ1-2; 7 bases align to TRBD1. Germline V gene sequence: CDR1 SGDLS, CDR2 YYNGEE. With V trimmed by 7 bases and J by 4 bases, 7 bases remained unmatched. There are 13 residues in the CDR3. The DNA of the CDR3 is TGTGCCAGCCGAGGGGGCCCGGGCTATGGCTACACCTTC. Protein sequence: CASRGGPGYGYTF.